This T cell receptor (beta chain) comes out of a study of T-cell reconstitution after alpha-beta-depleted transplantation in children. This sample's TCRbeta library carried unique molecular identifier barcodes. TCRdb independently ran MiXCR on the PCR reads; one entry per CDR3 protein. The data hold about 590,000 distinct CDR3 sequences, with 13% observed a single time. CDR1 is SGHTA and CDR2 is FQGNSA in the germline V gene. This CDR3 spans 19 amino acids. The germline V and J ends were trimmed by 2 bases and 0 bases, with 20 bases remaining between them. The source of this sequence is a male patient under 18 who had a stem cell transplant for acute myeloid leukemia, so the T cells may come from the graft donor. The V gene is TRBV7-2, the J gene TRBJ2-4; a weak D match, TRBD2 (6 bases). The sample was PBMCs, mostly from graft donor cells, taken 360 days after TCRalphabeta/CD19-depleted stem cell transplant. CDR3 in DNA: TGTGCCAGCAGCTTACCCCTAACTTCGGGAGTACTAGCCAAAAACATTCAGTACTTC. Amino acid sequence: CASSLPLTSGVLAKNIQYF.